This T cell receptor beta chain was sequenced during a study of alternative splicing in chronic myeloid leukemia remission (TCRdb year 2020). Background on the whole study: RNA sequencing was used to profile peripheral blood from chronic-phase CML patients at diagnosis and at remission, and the results were compared with those from healthy donors. Median ages of around 50 years at diagnosis, about 59 at remission and roughly 34 for healthy controls were recorded. Total leukocytes from peripheral blood collected in EDTA were used as the trial diagnostic specimens. For diagnosis, remission and control samples alike, total RNA was extracted from peripheral blood mononuclear cells using Trizol. The French Persistem study supplied nine CML samples, of which seven were diagnostic and two were matched remission samples. Eight or nine diagnostic specimens, together with matched remission specimens, were obtained from the RESIST (imatinib), ENESTxtnd (nilotinib) and PINNACLE (nilotinib plus pegylated interferon) trials. Female/male counts of 11/5 were recorded for diagnosis samples, 8/3 for remission samples and 2/4 for controls.

According to the study, the label for this sample's time point signals: chronic-phase CML before TKI therapy (screening/day 1). Approximately 16 CML patients made up the patient cohort, and matched post-remission samples were retrieved for a subset of those patients. The library relied on bulk RNA-seq. The TruSeq Stranded RNA sample prep kit was used to generate libraries of poly-A-enriched mRNA from an input of 0.8 to 1 ug total RNA. Each sample was sequenced in triplicate using paired-end sequencing on a HiSeq 2500. Each mate in the RNA-seq data had a read length of 125 nucleotides. In the paper's pipeline: Reads were trimmed and aligned to hg38 using STAR v2.7, and quality control was done with FASTQC, RSeQC and multiqc. Salmon 0.14.1 was used to quantify gene expression levels as transcripts per million (TPM). The results of principal component analysis suggested that neither trial, library batch, sequencing batch, treatment regimen nor sex drove the transcriptomic profiles. Reprocessed by TCRdb, the reads give a single entry per CDR3 protein sequence, without DNA. TCRdb, not the original authors, processed these V and J calls. Present in this sample are 700 or so distinct CDR3 sequences, around 98% of which were seen just once. Clones ranked in the top ten supply over 3% of the sample.

On the study overall, not on this receptor specifically: Strong differences in blood cell composition were observed between timepoints, with a shift from myeloid progenitor enrichment at diagnosis to mature lymphoid enrichment at remission. Blood cell composition at remission was reconfigured to resemble lymphoid cell-enriched normal controls.

Notes on this clonotype: Its antigen has not been determined.

The sample was PBMCs or total blood leukocytes (not recorded which), taken at diagnosis. The source of this sequence is an adult with chronic myeloid leukemia.

The CDR3 is CASSVLSGELFF. The chain joins TRBV14 to TRBJ2-2; TCRdb outputs TRBD2, but without DNA this stays unchecked. From the cysteine up to the phenylalanine, the CDR3 has a length of 12 residues. The nucleotide record is missing. For CDR1 and CDR2, the germline V gene lists SGHDN and FVKESK.